This is a list of T cell receptor beta chains from one sample in a study of glioma-infiltrating T cells. A single record per CDR3 protein comes from TCRdb applying MiXCR to the multiplex PCR reads. Found here are tens of thousands of distinct CDR3 sequences, around 23% of them singletons; the top ten hold roughly 6.7%. Material: glioma tissue, nonneoplastic brain tissue, or PBMCs (not recorded which). The receptors were gathered from a human donor with low-grade glioma or glioblastoma, undergoing nonglioma brain surgery, or in good health (not recorded which). CDR3s include the opening cysteine and the closing phenylalanine or tryptophan. The D gene is left open where the match is weak.

>.|TRBJ1-3|TRBV7-9
CASSSGGPGNTIYF
>TRBD2|TRBJ2-5|TRBV6-1
CASSDLAGARETQYF
>.|TRBJ1-2|TRBV12-3/TRBV12-4
CASSPSAGASSYGYTF
>TRBD1|TRBJ2-7|TRBV28
CASSSFGQGASYEQYF
>.|TRBJ1-1|TRBV29-1
CSGGGGGDTEAFF
>.|TRBJ2-3|TRBV20-1
CSARGINTDTQYF
>TRBD2|TRBJ2-3|TRBV11-2
CASSSPKLAGVADTQYF
>.|TRBJ2-3|TRBV18
CASSPDRTGGGSQYF
>.|TRBJ1-6|TRBV20-1
CSAFGRGGHPPLHF
>.|TRBJ1-2|TRBV10-2
CASSESRDGSYGYTF
>.|TRBJ1-1|TRBV6-1
CVSSQRVNTEAFF
>TRBD1|TRBJ1-5|TRBV5-1
CASSTGVSDQPQHF
>TRBD2|TRBJ2-3|TRBV6-2/TRBV6-3
CARLTSGSTDTQYF
>.|TRBJ1-4|TRBV4-2
CASSQEPGSATNEKLFF
>.|TRBJ1-5|TRBV2
CASTLSGSGQPQHF
>.|TRBJ2-1|TRBV19
CASSLAGTLNEQFF
>.|TRBJ2-7|TRBV7-9
CASSPSLYEQYF
>TRBD1|TRBJ2-3|TRBV11-2
CASSFYRGHTDTQYF
>TRBD2|TRBJ2-3|TRBV29-1
CSVGPSGGDTQYF
>TRBD2|TRBJ2-1|TRBV7-9
CASSTPSGSGEQFF
>.|TRBJ1-5|TRBV20-1
CSALRGGNQPQHF
>.|TRBJ2-7|TRBV27
CVSSLSGGVTYEQYF
>.|TRBJ2-7|TRBV18
CASSQSPTYEQYF
>TRBD1|TRBJ2-5|TRBV5-6
CASSRRTGVETQYF
>TRBD1|TRBJ1-1|TRBV14
CASTLTGDKNTEAFF
>TRBD2|TRBJ2-3|TRBV9
CASSPRLALTDTQYF
>.|TRBJ2-7|TRBV5-1
CASSLNQPPSYERYF
>.|TRBJ1-2|TRBV20-1
CSASLGRGYGYTF
>TRBD1|TRBJ1-2|TRBV5-4
CASSFGPGTVYGYTF
>.|TRBJ1-2|TRBV6-1
CASSDVGGYGYTF
>.|TRBJ2-1|TRBV12-3/TRBV12-4
CATARVNEQFF
>TRBD1|TRBJ2-1|TRBV29-1
CSGRQGGDEQFF
>TRBD1|TRBJ2-1|TRBV29-1
CSVDRGSAYNEQFF
>.|TRBJ1-1|TRBV28
CASSLSTRPKNTEAFF
>.|TRBJ1-1|TRBV18
CASSQGGYTEAFF
>.|TRBJ1-5|TRBV19
CASSPGRASSRNQPQHF
>.|TRBJ1-1|TRBV7-2
CASSFYGQGNTEAFF
>TRBD1|TRBJ1-2|TRBV6-5
CASSPDFTGVINYNYTF
>TRBD2|TRBJ2-7|TRBV7-2
CASSSRTSGGLTYEQYF
>TRBD1|TRBJ1-1|TRBV12-3/TRBV12-4
CASRTRRDRKNTEAFF
>TRBD2|TRBJ2-1|TRBV7-2
CASSPSGGSYNEQFF
>.|TRBJ2-3|TRBV18
CASSPQTDTQYF
>TRBD2|TRBJ2-3|TRBV14
CASSHSVLAGGPGSDTQYF
>TRBD2|TRBJ2-5|TRBV20-1
CSAPDRRRLAGGPSYQETQYF
>TRBD1|TRBJ1-1|TRBV27
CASSPGTGRENTEAFF
>TRBD1|TRBJ1-2|TRBV12-3/TRBV12-4
CASSLPGTGYGYTF
>TRBD1|TRBJ1-6|TRBV20-1
CSASEDRGYNSPLHF